The source of this TCR beta chain is a study of shared clonotypes between healthy human individuals. Broader study findings: Four donors held approximately 5% of naive CD4 clonotypes in common. Read depth was anticipated to influence clonotype sharing among donors.

The assay was run at deep level. Sequenced by immunoSEQ multiplex PCR; TCRdb stores in-frame clones only, minus some. The sample lists some 380,000 clones, 96% occurring once. As to this clone: Its antigen is undetermined.

The CDR3 extends over 12 amino acids. CDR1 and CDR2 (germline): SGHVS, FQNEAQ. V was clipped by 6 bases and J by 8 bases, with 12 bases between them. V gene TRBV7-8 combines with J gene TRBJ2-3; possible D gene TRBD1, 5 bases. The TCR originated in a man aged 25-40 years in good health. Sequencing was carried out using memory CD8+ T cells sorted from blood. Indicated subset: CD45RO+ cells pooled with CCR7-negative TemRA cells. The CDR3 here is CASSRTMGTQYF. CDR3 nucleotides: TGTGCCAGCAGTCGGACAATGGGTACGCAGTATTTT. Filled out from reference TRBV7-8 and TRBJ2-3, the complete variable domain reads GAGVSQSPRYKVAKRGQDVALRCDPISGHVSLFWYQQALGQGPEFLTYFQNEAQLDKSGLPSDRFFAERPEGSVSTLKIQRTQQEDSAVYLCASSRTMGTQYFGPGTRLTVL.